The 7 T cell receptor beta chains in this list originate from one sample, sequenced in a study of glioma-infiltrating T cells after dendritic cell vaccination. Indicated time point: after dendritic cell vaccination, including at tumor progression/relapse. Libraries were prepared by immunoSEQ multiplex PCR; TCRdb keeps only in-frame clonotypes and omits some of them. Among about 100,000 clones listed, approximately 84% were seen once. The sample here was blood, taken after dendritic cell vaccination. Receptors were obtained from a human donor with glioblastoma.

This chain links TRBV6-1 with TRBJ1-1, with 7 bases aligning to TRBD1. CDR1 is MNHNS, CDR2 SASEGT, per germline. Germline trimming cut 6 bases from V and 6 bases from J; bases unmatched to any gene: 10. The CDR3 is 14 amino acids. The CDR3, as DNA: TGTGCCAGCAGCGGTTTGAGAGGGGGCGCTGAAGCTTTCTTT. Protein product: CASSGLRGGAEAFF.

The chain has TRBV14 and TRBJ1-1; D is possibly TRBD1 (6 bases). CDR1 SGHDN and CDR2 FVKESK come from the germline V gene. Deletions cut 4 bases from V and 11 bases from J, with 26 bases between. CDR3 size: 16 residues. CDR3 sequence: CASSPYRAGSYTGAFF. In DNA form, the CDR3 reads TGTGCCAGCAGCCCCTACAGGGCCGGGTCTTACACCGGGGCTTTCTTT. The full variable domain, completed using reference TRBV14 and TRBJ1-1, is EAGVTQFPSHSVIEKGQTVTLRCDPISGHDNLYWYRRVMGKEIKFLLHFVKESKQDESGMPNNRFLAERTGGTYSTLKVQPAELEDSGVYFCASSPYRAGSYTGAFFGQGTRLTVV.

This chain uses TRBV29-1 with TRBJ2-1; tentatively, D is TRBD2 (6 bases). The germline V gene has CDR1 SQVTM and CDR2 ANQGSEA. V lost 4 bases to trimming and J lost 7 bases, with 14 bases between them. The CDR3 loop spans 13 amino acids. CDR3: CSVGRDGANEQFF. The CDR3 DNA is TGCAGCGTTGGGCGGGACGGTGCAAATGAGCAGTTCTTC.

This clone was detected once. The chain uses TRBV5-1 and TRBJ1-3; TRBD1 is a possible D gene (5 bases). V was pared by 0 bases and J by 4 bases, with 11 bases between. This CDR3 spans 15 amino acids. The germline gives CDR1 SGHRS, CDR2 YFSETQ. The CDR3 sequence is CASSLDRGYGNTIYF. For the CDR3, the DNA is TGCGCCAGCAGCTTGGATCGGGGGTACGGAAACACCATATATTTT. Together with reference TRBV5-1 and TRBJ1-3, the CDR3 gives the full variable domain: KAGVTQTPRYLIKTRGQQVTLSCSPISGHRSVSWYQQTPGQGLQFLFEYFSETQRNKGNFPGRFSGRQFSNSRSEMNVSTLELGDSALYLCASSLDRGYGNTIYFGEGSWLTVV.

This clone is a singleton in its sample. V and J are TRBV10-3 and TRBJ2-7, with 7 bases that match TRBD1. CDR1 and CDR2 (germline): ENHRY, SYGVKD. CDR3 length equals 13 residues. V shed 6 bases, J shed 5 bases, and the junction held 7 bases outside the gene matches. CDR3 nucleotides: TGTGCCATCAGCCTGCCAGGGGGAAACGAGCAGTACTTC. As protein: CAISLPGGNEQYF.

This chain joins TRBV10-1 and TRBJ2-7; TRBD1 might be the D (6 bases). Looked up from germline, CDR1 is WNHNN and CDR2 is SYGVQD (reference sequence). The CDR3 covers 12 residues. The V and J ends lost 8 bases and 2 bases respectively, with 10 bases between them. CDR3 coding DNA: TGCGCCAGCTCCACAGGGACCTACGAGCAGTACTTC. It yields the protein CASSTGTYEQYF.

The rearrangement links TRBV2 to TRBJ2-3; D not resolved. CDR1 SNHLY and CDR2 FYNNEI come from the germline V gene. This CDR3 has 15 residues. The V end lost 7 bases, the J end lost 3 bases, and 17 bases lay between the germline ends. The CDR3 DNA follows: TGTGCCAGCAAGCGAACCAGCCCTCGTACAGATACGCAGTATTTT. It encodes CASKRTSPRTDTQYF.